This passage covers 25 T cell receptor beta chains from one sample sequenced in a study of cytomegalovirus exposure and HLA in healthy donors. Primers: 60 Vbeta forward and 13 Jbeta reverse. Clones were sequenced by immunoSEQ multiplex PCR, and TCRdb holds only the in-frame ones, with some missing. The sample includes 75,000 to 100,000 clones, approximately 7.1% seen only once; the top ten take about 2%. Input material: PBMCs. The receptors here all came from a man in his forties or fifties in good health and CMV-seronegative.

There are a few counts of this clone. The V and J genes are TRBV5-4 and TRBJ2-3; 7 bases are a match to TRBD1. Unmatched junction bases numbered 2, after V lost 0 bases and J lost 1 base. The CDR3 runs 15 residues. Germline V CDR1 and CDR2: SGHNT, YYREEE (reference sequence). The CDR3 protein is CASSLAGGGTDTQYF. Here the CDR3 DNA reads TGTGCCAGCAGCTTGGCAGGGGGTGGCACAGATACGCAGTATTTT.

This clone turned up a few times. V and J are TRBV5-1 and TRBJ2-7; possible D gene TRBD2, 6 bases. The CDR3 has 13 residues. Germline V gene lookup returns CDR1 SGHRS and CDR2 YFSETQ. V gave up 3 bases and J gave up 2 bases, with 9 bases separating them. CDR3 region: CASSWDFPYEQYF. For the CDR3, the DNA is TGCGCCAGCAGCTGGGACTTCCCCTACGAGCAGTACTTC.

The rearrangement links TRBV7-2 to TRBJ2-3; TRBD2 aligns across 11 bases. The germline gives CDR1 SGHTA, CDR2 FQGNSA. Unmatched junction bases numbered 9, after V lost 1 base and J lost 6 bases. The CDR3 totals 17 residues. CDR3 residues: CASSLVALAGGFDTQYF. The CDR3 DNA follows: TGTGCCAGCAGCTTAGTGGCCCTAGCGGGGGGTTTTGATACGCAGTATTTT.

The J gene is TRBJ1-2, the V gene TRBV9; 9 bases agree with TRBD1. This CDR3 is 15 amino acids long. The germline CDR1 and CDR2 sequences are SGDLS and YYNGEE. Trimming took 2 bases from V and 4 from J; bases not matched to a gene: 6. The CDR3 spells CASSVTDRGGYGYTF. Here the CDR3 DNA reads TGTGCCAGCAGCGTCACGGACAGGGGTGGCTATGGCTACACCTTC. The entire variable domain, with the rest obtained from reference TRBV9 and TRBJ1-2, is as follows: DSGVTQTPKHLITATGQRVTLRCSPRSGDLSVYWYQQSLDQGLQFLIQYYNGEERAKGNILERFSAQQFPDLHSELNLSSLELGDSALYFCASSVTDRGGYGYTFGSGTRLTVV.

The chain employs TRBV30 and TRBJ2-7; 7 positions agree with TRBD2. Germline V gene lookup returns CDR1 GTSNPN and CDR2 SVGIG (reference sequence). The CDR3 has 15 residues. After removal of 0 bases from V and 4 bases from J, the junction contained 9 bases not matched to a gene. The CDR3 sequence is CAWSVGASGIYEQYF. The CDR3 bases are TGTGCCTGGAGTGTAGGGGCTAGCGGAATATACGAGCAGTACTTC.

V is TRBV9 and J is TRBJ2-7, with 7 positions matching TRBD2. The CDR3 extends over 14 amino acids. V shed 3 bases, J shed 4 bases, and the junction held 7 bases outside the gene matches. Germline values: CDR1 SGDLS, CDR2 YYNGEE. As DNA, the CDR3 is TGTGCCAGCAGCGCCGGGAATAGCGGGTACGAGCAGTACTTC. It encodes CASSAGNSGYEQYF.

A few counts support this clone. This chain joins TRBV4-1 and TRBJ1-4; maybe TRBD1 (6 bases). The V end was cut by 3 bases, the J end by 8 bases, with 13 bases between. The CDR3 is 14 amino acids. Germline lookup yields CDR1 MGHRA and CDR2 YSYEKL. CDR3 coding DNA: TGCGCCAGCAGCCAGATATTAGACAGGGAAAAACTGTTTTTT. The encoded protein is CASSQILDREKLFF.

For the CDR3, the DNA is TGCGCCAGCAGTGATATAGGGGGGGCCCCCAATGAGCAGTTCTTC. Its translation is CASSDIGGAPNEQFF. V is TRBV10-2 and J is TRBJ2-1; D may be TRBD2 (7 bases). CDR3 length: 15 amino acids. V was shortened by 3 bases and J by 6 bases, with 15 bases between the two germline ends. CDR1 and CDR2 from the germline V gene are WSHSY and SAAADI.

This clone was found a few times. The V call is TRBV5-1, the J call TRBJ1-2; D is perhaps TRBD1 (6 bases). The CDR3 consists of 13 residues. The germline V gene has CDR1 SGHRS and CDR2 YFSETQ. Deletions cut 4 bases from V and 4 bases from J, with 11 bases between. The CDR3, as DNA: TGCGCCAGCAGCGATACAGGGACCTATGGCTACACCTTC. Amino acid sequence: CASSDTGTYGYTF.

The V gene is TRBV18, the J gene TRBJ1-2, with D perhaps matching TRBD1 (6 bases). The germline V and J ends were trimmed by 3 bases and 4 bases, with 12 bases remaining between them. Germline values: CDR1 KGHSH, CDR2 LQKENI. The CDR3 is 14 residues long. CDR3 nucleotides: TGTGCCAGCTCACCTATGGACAGCCCCTATGGCTACACCTTC. This encodes CASSPMDSPYGYTF.

A few counts support this clone. The chain carries TRBV7-9 and TRBJ2-1; 12 nucleotides line up with TRBD1. Germline V lookup: CDR1 SEHNR, CDR2 FQNEAQ (reference sequence). This CDR3 spans 16 amino acids. With 4 bases clipped from V and 2 bases from J, the junction kept 3 bases outside the gene matches. In DNA, the CDR3 is TGTGCCAGCAGCTCCCGGGACAGGGGGCCCTACAATGAGCAGTTCTTC. It codes for CASSSRDRGPYNEQFF.

This clone was seen a few times. The chain joins TRBV7-2 to TRBJ2-1; TRBD2 might be the D (7 bases). CDR1 and CDR2 from the germline V gene are SGHTA and FQGNSA. The length of the CDR3 is 17 residues. V shed 5 bases and J shed 5 bases, with 22 bases lying between them. DNA of the CDR3: TGTGCCAGCAGCCCCGGGGGGCTAGCGCAGGAGAACAATGAGCAGTTCTTC. Residues: CASSPGGLAQENNEQFF.

This chain joins TRBV10-3 and TRBJ2-7, with a possible D match to TRBD2 (5 bases). V was shortened by 3 bases and J by 5 bases, with 17 bases between the two germline ends. The germline CDR1 and CDR2 sequences are ENHRY and SYGVKD. The CDR3 totals 15 residues. CDR3 coding DNA: TGTGCCATCAGTGACCCCGACCGACCCGGGGACGAGCAGTACTTC. Amino acid sequence: CAISDPDRPGDEQYF.

This chain uses TRBV10-3 with TRBJ2-2; TRBD1 matches at 9 bases. With 8 bases clipped from V and 5 bases from J, the junction kept 6 bases outside the gene matches. There are 14 residues in the CDR3. From germline, CDR1 is ENHRY and CDR2 SYGVKD. CDR3 in DNA: TGTGCCATCGAGGACAGGGGAGGGACCGGGGAGCTGTTTTTT. Protein sequence: CAIEDRGGTGELFF.

The chain is built from TRBV5-4 and TRBJ2-5; D remains unclear. The CDR3 totals 13 residues. Germline CDR1 reads SGHNT; CDR2 reads YYREEE (reference sequence). The V gene lost 4 bases and the J gene lost 4 bases, with 11 bases spanning the gap. For the CDR3, the DNA is TGTGCCAGCAGCGGCCGGTGGGCAGAGACCCAGTACTTC. It is translated as CASSGRWAETQYF.

This clone was observed a handful of times. A far larger clone is off by one base, so a read error is likely. The chain carries TRBV4-2 and TRBJ2-7, with TRBD2 identical over 10 bases. Germline-derived CDR1 and CDR2 are LGHNA and YNFKEQ. CDR3 length equals 15 residues. V lost 2 bases and J lost 3; bases outside the gene matches: 4. CDR3 DNA: TGTGCCAGCAGCCAAATAGCGGGGGGCTACTACGAGCAGTACTTC. This gives the protein CASSQIAGGYYEQYF.

The chain has TRBV2 and TRBJ2-1; 10 nucleotides line up with TRBD2. This CDR3 is 14 amino acids long. J gave up 9 bases and V 3 bases, and 5 bases lay outside the gene matches. Germline loops: CDR1 SNHLY, CDR2 FYNNEI. CDR3 region: CASSELAGVREQFF. Written as DNA, the CDR3 is TGTGCCAGCAGTGAGCTAGCGGGAGTCCGTGAGCAGTTCTTC.

The rearrangement links TRBV2 to TRBJ2-1, with 7 nucleotides matching TRBD2. The germline gives CDR1 SNHLY, CDR2 FYNNEI. The junction had 12 bases not matched to a gene; V was cut back by 7 bases and J by 9 bases. This CDR3 is 14 amino acids long. The CDR3 loop is CASIPLGLGVEQFF. CDR3 nucleotide sequence: TGTGCCAGCATTCCCTTAGGACTAGGCGTTGAGCAGTTCTTC.

This clone was seen more than once but under ten times. The chain couples TRBV10-3 to TRBJ2-7; TRBD1 is a possible D gene (5 bases). Germline V gene data show CDR1 as ENHRY and CDR2 as SYGVKD. The V and J ends lost 11 bases and 0 bases respectively, with 11 bases between them. This CDR3 has 12 amino acids. For the CDR3, the DNA is TGTGCCGGGTCGACAGACTCCTACGAGCAGTACTTC. It is translated as CAGSTDSYEQYF.

This clone appeared a few times. V usage is TRBV9 and J usage is TRBJ2-5, with D tentatively TRBD2 (6 bases). Deletions cut 2 bases from V and 5 bases from J, with 19 bases between. The germline CDR1 and CDR2 sequences are SGDLS and YYNGEE. The length of the CDR3 is 16 residues. CDR3 in DNA: TGTGCCAGCAGCGTGGGCGCAACGGAGGGCGGGGAGACCCAGTACTTC. Translated: CASSVGATEGGETQYF.

This chain joins TRBV20-1 and TRBJ1-2; D is uncertain. CDR1 DFQATT and CDR2 SNEGSKA come from the germline V gene (reference sequence). This CDR3 spans 11 amino acids. Trimming shortened V by 1 base and J by 7 bases, and 7 bases separated the two germline ends. The CDR3 sequence is CSARAPSGYTF. The DNA for the CDR3 is TGCAGTGCTAGAGCCCCTTCTGGCTACACCTTC.

This clone was seen repeatedly, ten times or more. This sequence joins TRBV11-3 and TRBJ2-1; 7 nucleotides line up with TRBD2. V gave up 5 bases and J gave up 10 bases; unmatched junction bases: 14. Germline V CDR1 and CDR2: SGHNT, YENEEA. CDR3 length equals 15 residues. The CDR3 DNA follows: TGTGCCAGCAGCCCTCCCGGGACTACTCCAATGGAGCAGTTCTTC. Its protein product is CASSPPGTTPMEQFF.

The chain couples TRBV5-4 to TRBJ2-5; D not certain. V lost 7 bases, J lost 1 base, and 11 bases lay in between. In germline, CDR1 is SGHNT, CDR2 YYREEE (reference sequence). The CDR3 has 13 residues. CDR3 in amino acids: CASATGTQETQYF. The CDR3 coding sequence is TGTGCCAGCGCCACGGGTACCCAAGAGACCCAGTACTTC.

The sample holds a few counts of this clone. The chain links TRBV9 to TRBJ2-1; 10 positions agree with TRBD2. The V gene end was trimmed by 4 bases and the J gene end by 7 bases; junction bases not matched to a gene: 8. The CDR3 contains 15 residues. Germline values: CDR1 SGDLS, CDR2 YYNGEE. The CDR3 sequence: CASSPASGRGNEQFF. CDR3 sequence (DNA): TGTGCCAGCAGCCCGGCTAGCGGGAGAGGGAATGAGCAGTTCTTC.

CDR3 bases: TGTGCCAGTAGTATATCCAGCGGGGGCCGCACAGATACGCAGTATTTT. Its translation: CASSISSGGRTDTQYF. The chain uses TRBV19 and TRBJ2-3; 8 nucleotides match TRBD2. CDR3 length equals 16 residues. The germline gives CDR1 LNHDA, CDR2 SQIVND (reference sequence). The V segment lost 2 bases and the J segment 1 base; nucleotides outside the gene matches: 5.